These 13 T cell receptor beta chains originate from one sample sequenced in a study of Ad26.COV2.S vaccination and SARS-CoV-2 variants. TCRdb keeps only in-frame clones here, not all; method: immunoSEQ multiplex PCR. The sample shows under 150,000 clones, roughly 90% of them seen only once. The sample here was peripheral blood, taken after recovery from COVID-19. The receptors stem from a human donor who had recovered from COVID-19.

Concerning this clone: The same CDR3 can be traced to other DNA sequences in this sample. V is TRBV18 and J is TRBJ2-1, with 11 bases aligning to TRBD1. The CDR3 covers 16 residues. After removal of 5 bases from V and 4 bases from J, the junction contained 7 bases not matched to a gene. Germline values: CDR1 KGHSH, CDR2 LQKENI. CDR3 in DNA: TGTGCCAGCTCATCAACCGGGACAGGGGGGTACAATGAGCAGTTCTTC. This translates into CASSSTGTGGYNEQFF.

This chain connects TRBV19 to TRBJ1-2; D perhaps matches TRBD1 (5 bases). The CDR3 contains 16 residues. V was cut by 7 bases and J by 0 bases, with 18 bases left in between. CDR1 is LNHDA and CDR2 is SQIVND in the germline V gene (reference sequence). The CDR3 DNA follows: TGTGCCAGTACCAAGGGACTTCTGGGGGCTAACTATGGCTACACCTTC. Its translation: CASTKGLLGANYGYTF.

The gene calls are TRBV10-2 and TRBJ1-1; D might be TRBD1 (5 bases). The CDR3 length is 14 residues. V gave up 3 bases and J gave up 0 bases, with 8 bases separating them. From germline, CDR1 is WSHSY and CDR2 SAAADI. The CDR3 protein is CASSEAGLNTEAFF. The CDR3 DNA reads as TGCGCCAGCAGTGAAGCAGGGTTGAACACTGAAGCTTTCTTT.

The DNA for the CDR3 is TGTGCCAGCAGTGAAGCGATCGGGACCCAGTACTTC. Translation: CASSEAIGTQYF. The chain employs TRBV6-1 and TRBJ2-5; unclear D gene. From germline, CDR1 is MNHNS and CDR2 SASEGT. V was shortened by 0 bases and J by 7 bases, with 6 bases between the two germline ends. This CDR3 has 12 amino acids.

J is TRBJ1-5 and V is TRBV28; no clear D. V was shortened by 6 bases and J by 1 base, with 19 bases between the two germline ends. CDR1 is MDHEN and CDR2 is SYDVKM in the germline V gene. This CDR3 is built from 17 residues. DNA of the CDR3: TGTGCCAGCAGAACCTTCACATACCTGGTAAGCAATCAGCCCCAGCATTTT. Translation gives CASRTFTYLVSNQPQHF. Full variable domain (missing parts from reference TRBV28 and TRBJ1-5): DVKVTQSSRYLVKRTGEKVFLECVQDMDHENMFWYRQDPGLGLRLIYFSYDVKMKEKGDIPEGYSVSREKKERFSLILESASTNQTSMYLCASRTFTYLVSNQPQHFGDGTRLSIL.

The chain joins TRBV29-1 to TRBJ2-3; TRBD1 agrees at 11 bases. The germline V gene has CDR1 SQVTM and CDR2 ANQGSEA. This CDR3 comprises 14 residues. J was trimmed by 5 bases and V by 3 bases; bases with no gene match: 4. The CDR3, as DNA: TGCAGCGTTGATAGGGACAGGGGGGGAGATACGCAGTATTTT. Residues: CSVDRDRGGDTQYF.

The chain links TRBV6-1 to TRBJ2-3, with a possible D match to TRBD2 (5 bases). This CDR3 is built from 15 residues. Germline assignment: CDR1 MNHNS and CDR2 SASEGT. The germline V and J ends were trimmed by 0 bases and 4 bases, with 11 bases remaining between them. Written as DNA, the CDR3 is TGTGCCAGCAGTGAAGCGCGGACTGGCGCAGATACGCAGTATTTT. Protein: CASSEARTGADTQYF.

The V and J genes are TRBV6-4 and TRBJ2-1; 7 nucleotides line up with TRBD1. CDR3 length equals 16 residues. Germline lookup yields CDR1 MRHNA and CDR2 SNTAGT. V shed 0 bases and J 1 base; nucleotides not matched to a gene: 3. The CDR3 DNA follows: TGTGCCAGCAGTGACTCCGGGACAGCTTCCTACAATGAGCAGTTCTTC. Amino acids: CASSDSGTASYNEQFF.

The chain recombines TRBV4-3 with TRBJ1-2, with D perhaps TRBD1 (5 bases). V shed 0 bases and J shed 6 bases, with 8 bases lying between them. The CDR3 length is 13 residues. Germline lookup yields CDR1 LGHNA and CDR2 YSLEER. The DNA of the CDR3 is TGCGCCAGCAGCCAAGATGGGGGGAATGGCTACACCTTC. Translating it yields CASSQDGGNGYTF.

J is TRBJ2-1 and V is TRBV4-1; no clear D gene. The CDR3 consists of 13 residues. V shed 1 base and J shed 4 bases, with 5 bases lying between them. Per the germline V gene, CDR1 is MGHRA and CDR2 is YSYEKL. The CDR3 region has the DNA TGCGCCAGCAGCCAAGTGTTTTACAATGAGCAGTTCTTC. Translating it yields CASSQVFYNEQFF.

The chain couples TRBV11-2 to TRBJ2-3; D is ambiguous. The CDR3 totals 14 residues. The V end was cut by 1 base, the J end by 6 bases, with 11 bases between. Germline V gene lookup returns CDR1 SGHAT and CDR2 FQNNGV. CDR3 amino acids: CASSLGLFADTQYF. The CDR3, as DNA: TGTGCCAGCAGCTTAGGGTTGTTTGCCGATACGCAGTATTTT.

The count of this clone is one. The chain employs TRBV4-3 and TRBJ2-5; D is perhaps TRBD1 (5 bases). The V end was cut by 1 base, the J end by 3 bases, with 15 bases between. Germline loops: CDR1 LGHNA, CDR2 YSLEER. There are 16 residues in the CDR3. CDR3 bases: TGCGCCAGCAGCCAAGTCCTCACAGGTACTGAAGAGACCCAGTACTTC. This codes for CASSQVLTGTEETQYF.

CDR3 sequence reads: CASSLTGAYQETQYF. In DNA, the CDR3 is TGCGCCAGCAGCCTTACAGGGGCCTACCAAGAGACCCAGTACTTC. The J gene is TRBJ2-5, the V gene TRBV4-1, with 7 bases fitting TRBD1. Germline loops: CDR1 MGHRA, CDR2 YSYEKL. Trimming cost V 4 bases and J 0 bases; bases outside gene matches: 5. This CDR3 comprises 15 residues.